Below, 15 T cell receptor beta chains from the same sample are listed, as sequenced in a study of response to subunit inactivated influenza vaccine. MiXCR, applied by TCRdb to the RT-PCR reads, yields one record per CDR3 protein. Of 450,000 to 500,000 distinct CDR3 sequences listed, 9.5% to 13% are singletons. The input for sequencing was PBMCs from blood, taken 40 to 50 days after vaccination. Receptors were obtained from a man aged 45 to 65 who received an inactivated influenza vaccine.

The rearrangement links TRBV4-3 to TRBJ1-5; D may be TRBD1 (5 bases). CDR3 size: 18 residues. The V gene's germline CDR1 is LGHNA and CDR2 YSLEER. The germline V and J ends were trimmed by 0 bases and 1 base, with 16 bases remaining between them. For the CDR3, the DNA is TGCGCCAGCAGCCAAGAGGCAGGGATGAGTGTAAGCAATCAGCCCCAGCATTTT. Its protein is CASSQEAGMSVSNQPQHF.

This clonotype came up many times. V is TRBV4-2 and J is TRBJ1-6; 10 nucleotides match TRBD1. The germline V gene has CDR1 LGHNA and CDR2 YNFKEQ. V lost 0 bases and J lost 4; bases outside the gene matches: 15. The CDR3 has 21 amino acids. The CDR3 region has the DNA TGTGCCAGCAGCCAAGAAGACGGGCGCGGTAGGACAGGGGGATATAATTCACCCCTCCACTTT. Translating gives CASSQEDGRGRTGGYNSPLHF.

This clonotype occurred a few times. This chain's CDR3 is CATSDGQGNTGELFF. The CDR3 DNA reads TGTGCCACCAGTGACGGACAGGGTAACACCGGGGAGCTGTTTTTT. The rearrangement links TRBV24-1 to TRBJ2-2, with 8 nucleotides matching TRBD1. The CDR3 extends over 15 amino acids. After removal of 4 bases from V and 2 bases from J, the junction contained 2 bases not matched to a gene. Germline CDR1 KGHDR, CDR2 SFDVKD.

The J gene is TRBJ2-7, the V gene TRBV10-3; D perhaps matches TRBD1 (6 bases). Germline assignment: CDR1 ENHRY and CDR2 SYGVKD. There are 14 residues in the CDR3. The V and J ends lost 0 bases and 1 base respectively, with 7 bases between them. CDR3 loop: CAISESGQSYEQYF. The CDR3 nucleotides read TGTGCCATCAGTGAGTCTGGACAGTCCTACGAGCAGTACTTC.

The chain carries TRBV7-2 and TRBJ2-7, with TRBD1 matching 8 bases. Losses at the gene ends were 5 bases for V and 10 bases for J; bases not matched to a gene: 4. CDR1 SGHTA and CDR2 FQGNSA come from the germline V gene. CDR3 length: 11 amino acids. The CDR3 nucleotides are TGTGCCAGCAGCCCAGGGGGCGGTCAGTACTTC. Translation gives CASSPGGGQYF.

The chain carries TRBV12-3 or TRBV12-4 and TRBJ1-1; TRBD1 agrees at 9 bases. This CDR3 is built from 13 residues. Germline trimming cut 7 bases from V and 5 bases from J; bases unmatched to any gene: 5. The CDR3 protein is CASKRQGGTEAFF. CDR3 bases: TGTGCCAGCAAGAGACAGGGGGGAACTGAAGCTTTCTTT.

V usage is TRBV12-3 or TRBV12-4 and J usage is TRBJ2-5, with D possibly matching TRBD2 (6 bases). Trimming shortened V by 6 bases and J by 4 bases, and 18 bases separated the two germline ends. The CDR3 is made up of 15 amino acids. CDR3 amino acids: CASSPRGLRGETQYF. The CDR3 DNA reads TGTGCCAGCAGCCCGCGGGGTTTAAGGGGAGAGACCCAGTACTTC.

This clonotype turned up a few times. CDR3 region: CASSSGRGQETQYF. In DNA, the CDR3 is TGCGCCAGCAGCTCCGGGCGGGGCCAAGAGACCCAGTACTTC. The V and J genes are TRBV5-1 and TRBJ2-5; possible D gene TRBD2, 6 bases. Trimming pared 3 bases from V and 1 base from J, leaving 10 bases between. The CDR3 sequence is 14 residues long. Germline loops: CDR1 SGHRS, CDR2 YFSETQ.

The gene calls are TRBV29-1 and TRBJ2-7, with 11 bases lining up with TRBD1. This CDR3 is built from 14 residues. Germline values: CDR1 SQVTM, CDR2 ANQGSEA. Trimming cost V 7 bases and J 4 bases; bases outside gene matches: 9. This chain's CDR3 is CSATDGTGGYEQYF. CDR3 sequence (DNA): TGCAGCGCCACGGATGGGACAGGGGGGTACGAGCAGTACTTC.

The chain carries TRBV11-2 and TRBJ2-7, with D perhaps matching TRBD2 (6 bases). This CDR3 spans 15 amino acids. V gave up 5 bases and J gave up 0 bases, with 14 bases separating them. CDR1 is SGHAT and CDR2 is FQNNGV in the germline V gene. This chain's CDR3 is CASSMGLISSYEQYF. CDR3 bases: TGTGCCAGCAGCATGGGACTCATTAGCTCCTACGAGCAGTACTTC.

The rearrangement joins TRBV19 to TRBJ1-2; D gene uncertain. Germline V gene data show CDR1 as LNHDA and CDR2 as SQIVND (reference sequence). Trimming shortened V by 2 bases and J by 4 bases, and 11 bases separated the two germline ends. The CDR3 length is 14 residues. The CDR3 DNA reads TGTGCCAGTAGTATAACGGAAAGAATCTATGGCTACACCTTC. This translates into CASSITERIYGYTF.

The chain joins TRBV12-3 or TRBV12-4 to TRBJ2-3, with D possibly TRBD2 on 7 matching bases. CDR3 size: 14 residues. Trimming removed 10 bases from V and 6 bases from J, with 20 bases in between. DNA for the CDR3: TGTGCCACCGAGGACAGCTGGCGGGGGGATACGCAGTATTTT. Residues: CATEDSWRGDTQYF.

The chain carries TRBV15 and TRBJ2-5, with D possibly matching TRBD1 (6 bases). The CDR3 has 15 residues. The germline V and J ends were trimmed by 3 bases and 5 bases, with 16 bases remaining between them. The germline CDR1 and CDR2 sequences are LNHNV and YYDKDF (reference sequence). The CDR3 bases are TGTGCCACCAGCAGTGGGACACTCGCGCGGGAGACCCAGTACTTC. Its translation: CATSSGTLARETQYF.

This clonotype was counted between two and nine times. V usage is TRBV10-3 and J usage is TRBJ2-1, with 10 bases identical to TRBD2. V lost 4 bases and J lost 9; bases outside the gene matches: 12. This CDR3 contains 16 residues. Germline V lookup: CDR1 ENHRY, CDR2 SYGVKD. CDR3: CAISGRPLAGGGEQFF. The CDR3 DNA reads TGTGCCATCAGTGGCCGTCCATTAGCGGGGGGCGGTGAGCAGTTCTTC.

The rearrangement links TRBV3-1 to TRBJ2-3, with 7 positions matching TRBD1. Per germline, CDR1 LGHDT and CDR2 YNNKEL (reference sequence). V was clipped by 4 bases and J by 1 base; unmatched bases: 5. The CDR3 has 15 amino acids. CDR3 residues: CASSLGTVRTDTQYF. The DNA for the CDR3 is TGTGCCAGCAGCCTCGGGACAGTTCGCACAGATACGCAGTATTTT.